This T cell receptor (beta chain) was documented in a study of blood T cell repertoires in COVID-19. Study overall: T cells, B-cell-depleted T cells, or PBMCs supplied cDNA or gDNA.

The CDR3 is made up of 13 amino acids. V was cut by 5 bases and J by 8 bases, with 13 bases left in between. Germline V gene lookup returns CDR1 SGHAT and CDR2 FQNNGV. TCRdb's table, derived via immunoSEQ multiplex PCR, lists solely in-frame clones and lacks some. The sample includes approximately 26,000 clones, around 90% of them seen just once. The sequence came from an older man with active COVID-19. The chain combines TRBV11-2 with TRBJ1-5; tentatively, D is TRBD1 (5 bases). Specimen: peripheral blood. Here the CDR3 reads CASSGRLGEPQHF. CDR3 nucleotide sequence: TGTGCCAGCAGCGGGCGTTTAGGGGAGCCCCAGCATTTT.